This entry features one TCR beta chain sequence. The data were taken from a study of blood T cell repertoires in COVID-19. Whole-study context: Specimens from acute and convalescent COVID-19 originated in the United States, Italy and Spain. Sample material is recorded as cDNA or gDNA derived from T cells, B-cell-depleted T cells, or PBMCs.

Seattle patient enrollment occurred during active infection, with longitudinal follow-up thereafter. Per the germline V gene, CDR1 is SGHRS and CDR2 is YFSETQ. This CDR3 is built from 15 residues. V was trimmed by 4 bases and J by 8 bases, leaving 19 bases between them. Per the study methods: Reference gene primer amplification gave nucleated cell count estimates. Method: immunoSEQ multiplex PCR; TCRdb's copy keeps in-frame clones and lacks some. V and J calls plus clone size are reproduced from that table; the DNA served to infer D and trimming. The sample holds 250,000 to 300,000 clones, nearly 90% seen once.

The material sequenced was peripheral blood. This sequence joins TRBV5-1 and TRBJ1-5, with D possibly being TRBD1 (5 bases). The sequence came from a woman in her twenties or thirties with COVID-19, enrolled during active disease. CDR3 sequence reads: CASSQQGNVGEPQHF. CDR3 DNA: TGCGCCAGCAGCCAGCAGGGTAATGTAGGAGAGCCCCAGCATTTT.